What follows are 26 T cell receptor beta chains derived from one specimen sequenced in a study of blood T cell repertoires in COVID-19 (TCRdb year 2020). Libraries were built with the immunoSEQ multiplex PCR assay. In its TCRdb copy, this immuneACCESS table keeps in-frame sequences only and misses some clones. Where compared with another copy, unresolved V genes explain less than half of these, and the others have no known cause. The sample includes about 240,000 clones, with approximately 86% observed a single time. The ten largest clones capture 2.5% to 3.5% of the sample. Material: PBMCs or T cells enriched from blood (not recorded which). The receptors were gathered from a woman aged 40-49 years with acute COVID-19.

The chain joins TRBV5-6 to TRBJ2-7; perhaps TRBD2 as D (6 bases). CDR3 length: 14 residues. V lost 2 bases, J lost 3 bases, and 12 bases lay in between. Germline-derived CDR1 and CDR2 are SGHDT and YYEEEE. In DNA form, the CDR3 reads TGTGCCAGCAGCTTCCGGGACTCGATCTACGAGCAGTACTTC. This gives the protein CASSFRDSIYEQYF.

The V call is TRBV25-1, the J call TRBJ2-7, with a possible D match to TRBD1 (6 bases). Germline-derived CDR1 and CDR2 are MGHDK and SYGVNS. CDR3 size: 12 residues. The V end was cut by 2 bases, the J end by 10 bases, with 12 bases between. DNA of the CDR3: TGTGCCAGCAGTGAAGGGCAGGGGTCCCAGTACTTC. Its translation: CASSEGQGSQYF.

This chain links TRBV5-8 with TRBJ1-2; 7 bases match TRBD1. The CDR3 loop spans 16 amino acids. Looked up from germline, CDR1 is SGHTS and CDR2 is YDEGEE. V gave up 2 bases and J gave up 1 base; unmatched junction bases: 8. In DNA form, the CDR3 reads TGTGCCAGCAGCTTAAGACAGGGCCCAATTAACTATGGCTACACCTTC. This encodes CASSLRQGPINYGYTF.

The chain has TRBV7-6 and TRBJ2-2, with TRBD2 matching 7 bases. The CDR3 runs to 17 residues. The germline V gene has CDR1 SGHVS and CDR2 FNYEAQ. Trimming removed 1 base from V and 1 base from J; junction bases left unmatched: 6. The CDR3 here is CASSLVAGVGNTGELFF. CDR3 DNA sequence: TGTGCCAGCAGCTTAGTTGCGGGAGTTGGGAACACCGGGGAGCTGTTTTTT. Together with reference TRBV7-6 and TRBJ2-2, the CDR3 gives the full variable domain: GAGVSQSPRYKVTKRGQDVALRCDPISGHVSLYWYRQALGQGPEFLTYFNYEAQQDKSGLPNDRFSAERPEGSISTLTIQRTEQRDSAMYRCASSLVAGVGNTGELFFGEGSRLTVL.

The chain employs TRBV7-9 and TRBJ2-7; 7 nucleotides agree with TRBD1. CDR1 is SEHNR and CDR2 is FQNEAQ in the germline V gene (reference sequence). This CDR3 comprises 14 residues. The V gene end was trimmed by 6 bases and the J gene end by 1 base; junction bases not matched to a gene: 6. CDR3 in DNA: TGTGCCAGCAGTTCCGGGACAGAGTCCTACGAGCAGTACTTC. Its protein is CASSSGTESYEQYF.

The genes are TRBV2 and TRBJ2-3; 11 bases line up with TRBD2. CDR1 and CDR2 (germline): SNHLY, FYNNEI. The V gene end was trimmed by 3 bases and the J gene end by 2 bases; junction bases not matched to a gene: 7. The CDR3 extends over 17 amino acids. CDR3 DNA sequence: TGTGCCAGCAGTGAGCCCCTAGCGGGAGGTCCCACAGATACGCAGTATTTT. It yields the protein CASSEPLAGGPTDTQYF.

The V and J genes are TRBV19 and TRBJ1-1; 9 nucleotides agree with TRBD1. Germline trimming cut 1 base from V and 6 bases from J; bases unmatched to any gene: 6. The CDR3 runs to 15 residues. Looked up from germline, CDR1 is LNHDA and CDR2 is SQIVND (reference sequence). The CDR3, as DNA: TGTGCCAGTAGTATAGCCGGACAGGGGAAGGCTGAAGCTTTCTTT. It specifies CASSIAGQGKAEAFF.

The chain is built from TRBV7-8 and TRBJ1-1; tentative D call: TRBD1 (5 bases). The germline CDR1 and CDR2 sequences are SGHVS and FQNEAQ. The CDR3 consists of 14 residues. Deletions cut 5 bases from V and 10 bases from J, with 20 bases between. The CDR3 DNA reads as TGTGCCAGCAGCCCGGTTGGGGGACCCGGGGGAGCTTTCTTT. It specifies CASSPVGGPGGAFF.

This clone was found once. The gene calls are TRBV27 and TRBJ1-1; 8 positions agree with TRBD1. With V trimmed by 6 bases and J by 6 bases, 12 bases remained unmatched. The CDR3 loop spans 15 amino acids. Germline lookup yields CDR1 MNHEY and CDR2 SMNVEV (reference sequence). CDR3 coding DNA: TGTGCCAGCAGCACCAGGGGGCAGGTAATACCTGAAGCTTTCTTT. Residues: CASSTRGQVIPEAFF.

Only one count was recorded for this clone. This chain connects TRBV18 to TRBJ2-3; perhaps TRBD2 as D (6 bases). The V end was cut by 2 bases, the J end by 2 bases, with 8 bases between. Germline CDR1 KGHSH, CDR2 LQKENI. The CDR3 contains 14 residues. The CDR3 is CASSPERATDTQYF. CDR3 bases: TGTGCCAGCTCACCAGAGCGGGCCACAGATACGCAGTATTTT.

The CDR3 region is CASSLRDSSYNEQFF. The CDR3 coding sequence is TGTGCCAGCAGCCTCCGGGACAGCTCCTACAATGAGCAGTTCTTC. The rearrangement uses TRBV27 and TRBJ2-1; 7 bases match TRBD1. The CDR3 is made up of 15 amino acids. In germline, CDR1 is MNHEY, CDR2 SMNVEV (reference sequence). The ends lost 6 bases at V and 0 bases at J; junction bases unmatched: 5.

The V and J genes are TRBV18 and TRBJ1-1; a weak D match, TRBD1 (6 bases). Germline assignment: CDR1 KGHSH and CDR2 LQKENI. The length of the CDR3 is 12 residues. The ends were cut back, 3 bases at V and 8 bases at J, with 10 bases in the middle. The CDR3 DNA reads as TGTGCCAGCTCACCTCGGACAGAAGAAGCTTTCTTT. It is translated as CASSPRTEEAFF.

V and J are TRBV28 and TRBJ2-7; 7 nucleotides agree with TRBD1. The CDR3 is 15 amino acids. V dropped 2 bases and J dropped 3; count of bases not matched to a gene: 7. CDR1 and CDR2 from the germline V gene are MDHEN and SYDVKM. Here the CDR3 reads CASSLGGQAFYEQYF. The CDR3 coding sequence is TGTGCCAGCAGTTTAGGTGGACAGGCCTTCTACGAGCAGTACTTC. Full variable domain (remainder filled in from reference TRBV28 and TRBJ2-7): DVKVTQSSRYLVKRTGEKVFLECVQDMDHENMFWYRQDPGLGLRLIYFSYDVKMKEKGDIPEGYSVSREKKERFSLILESASTNQTSMYLCASSLGGQAFYEQYFGPGTRLTVT.

V and J are TRBV30 and TRBJ1-1, with 8 bases fitting TRBD1. CDR1 GTSNPN and CDR2 SVGIG come from the germline V gene (reference sequence). J gave up 4 bases and V 3 bases, and 4 bases lay outside the gene matches. This CDR3 spans 13 amino acids. The CDR3 reads CAWRQGASTEAFF. Here the CDR3 DNA reads TGTGCCTGGAGGCAGGGGGCTAGCACTGAAGCTTTCTTT. Full variable domain (rest looked up from reference TRBV30 and TRBJ1-1): SQTIHQWPATLVQPVGSPLSLECTVEGTSNPNLYWYRQAAGRGLQLLFYSVGIGQISSEVPQNLSASRPQDRQFILSSKKLLLSDSGFYLCAWRQGASTEAFFGQGTRLTVV.

This chain links TRBV11-2 with TRBJ2-2; D gene ambiguous. Per the germline V gene, CDR1 is SGHAT and CDR2 is FQNNGV. This CDR3 has 14 residues. V was pared by 2 bases and J by 4 bases, with 8 bases between. The CDR3 region is CASSLRGGTGELFF. The CDR3 DNA reads TGTGCCAGCAGCTTACGCGGTGGCACCGGGGAGCTGTTTTTT.

This clone has a handful of counts. The J gene is TRBJ2-7, the V gene TRBV6-5, with 7 bases matching TRBD1. This CDR3 contains 14 residues. Germline V gene data show CDR1 as MNHEY and CDR2 as SVGAGI. V shed 6 bases, J shed 3 bases, and the junction held 8 bases outside the gene matches. CDR3 amino acids: CASSGTDAIYEQYF. CDR3 sequence (DNA): TGTGCCAGCAGCGGGACAGATGCAATCTACGAGCAGTACTTC.

A few counts support this clone. The rearrangement uses TRBV5-1 and TRBJ2-1; no clear D gene. The germline gives CDR1 SGHRS, CDR2 YFSETQ. The CDR3 totals 12 residues. V was cut by 7 bases and J by 8 bases, with 13 bases left in between. CDR3 coding DNA: TGCGCCAGCCGCTCGGCGAGCGATGAGCAGTTCTTC. It encodes CASRSASDEQFF.

V gene TRBV9 combines with J gene TRBJ2-2; D possibly corresponds to TRBD2 (5 bases). This CDR3 spans 15 amino acids. V lost 4 bases and J 4 bases, leaving 14 bases between the germline ends. CDR1 and CDR2 from the germline V gene are SGDLS and YYNGEE. CDR3 nucleotide sequence: TGTGCCAGCAGCCCTCGTGGGAGTCCCACCGGGGAGCTGTTTTTT. Protein product: CASSPRGSPTGELFF.

The chain is built from TRBV7-9 and TRBJ2-3; the match to TRBD2 covers 12 bases. The CDR3 length is 17 residues. Per germline, CDR1 SEHNR and CDR2 FQNEAQ (reference sequence). V was clipped by 5 bases and J by 2 bases; unmatched bases: 8. The CDR3 DNA reads as TGTGCCAGCAGCCACGGTGGACTAGCGGGAATCACAGATACGCAGTATTTT. Its translation is CASSHGGLAGITDTQYF.

The gene calls are TRBV28 and TRBJ1-2; D ambiguous. This CDR3 has 12 amino acids. V lost 3 bases and J lost 8, with 10 bases in between. Per the germline V gene, CDR1 is MDHEN and CDR2 is SYDVKM. CDR3 residues: CASSFGSLGYTF. In DNA form, the CDR3 reads TGTGCCAGCAGTTTTGGCTCTTTGGGCTACACCTTC.

The chain is built from TRBV10-3 and TRBJ2-2; 8 bases align to TRBD1. Germline V gene sequence: CDR1 ENHRY, CDR2 SYGVKD. V lost 10 bases and J lost 6; bases outside the gene matches: 1. This CDR3 contains 11 residues. The CDR3 is CATTGAGELFF. CDR3 in DNA: TGTGCCACGACAGGGGCCGGGGAGCTGTTTTTT.

This clone was recorded only once. V and J are TRBV9 and TRBJ2-7, with TRBD2 matching 9 bases. CDR1 and CDR2 from the germline V gene are SGDLS and YYNGEE. CDR3 length equals 14 residues. The V gene end was trimmed by 3 bases and the J gene end by 2 bases; junction bases not matched to a gene: 3. The CDR3 loop reads CASSAGLATYEQYF. The CDR3, as DNA: TGTGCCAGCAGCGCGGGACTAGCAACCTACGAGCAGTACTTC.

This clone has just one count. The V call is TRBV7-3, the J call TRBJ2-7, with 7 bases fitting TRBD1. CDR1 is SGHTA, CDR2 FQGTGA, per germline. Trimming removed 2 bases from V and 5 bases from J; junction bases left unmatched: 12. The length of the CDR3 is 16 residues. The CDR3 sequence is CASSLFVEGAYHEQYF. The CDR3 coding sequence is TGTGCCAGCAGCTTATTCGTTGAGGGGGCGTACCACGAGCAGTACTTC. The full variable domain, with the rest looked up from reference TRBV7-3 and TRBJ2-7, is GAGVSQTPSNKVTEKGKYVELRCDPISGHTALYWYRQSLGQGPEFLIYFQGTGAADDSGLPNDRFFAVRPEGSVSTLKIQRTERGDSAVYLCASSLFVEGAYHEQYFGPGTRLTVT.

V usage is TRBV4-1 and J usage is TRBJ2-5; 10 bases fit TRBD2. V was clipped by 3 bases and J by 4 bases; unmatched bases: 5. This CDR3 has 15 residues. The V gene's germline CDR1 is MGHRA and CDR2 YSYEKL. CDR3 bases: TGCGCCAGCAGCCACCGGGGACTAGCGTTAGAGACCCAGTACTTC. This gives the protein CASSHRGLALETQYF.

The rearrangement uses TRBV6-4 and TRBJ1-1; tentatively, D is TRBD1 (5 bases). Trimming took 6 bases from V and 2 from J, leaving 13 bases between them. Germline values: CDR1 MRHNA, CDR2 SNTAGT. This CDR3 comprises 14 residues. CDR3 coding DNA: TGTGCCAGCAGCTTCCGACAGAGAAACACTGAAGCTTTCTTT. This codes for CASSFRQRNTEAFF.

The chain joins TRBV19 to TRBJ2-2, with D possibly matching TRBD2 (6 bases). This CDR3 comprises 14 residues. Germline values: CDR1 LNHDA, CDR2 SQIVND (reference sequence). V lost 3 bases and J 7 bases, leaving 12 bases between the germline ends. CDR3 protein: CASSIREEDGELFF. Here the CDR3 DNA reads TGTGCCAGTAGTATCAGGGAGGAGGACGGGGAGCTGTTTTTT.